Listed here are 12 T cell receptor beta chains from one sample, sequenced in a study of T-cell memory formation after mild COVID-19. TCRdb itself ran the 5' RACE reads through MiXCR, one entry per CDR3 protein. The data contain under 550,000 distinct CDR3 sequences, more than 15% of them seen just once; the ten biggest clones take up 20% to 25%. The sequenced sample consisted of PBMCs or a T cell subset sorted from them (not recorded which). The receptors were gathered from a man aged 18 to 29 who had mild COVID-19 (a few samples of this study predate the infection). Cell type and time point are not known.

This clonotype turned up a few times. This rearrangement joins TRBV9 to TRBJ2-5; 8 bases agree with TRBD2. The germline gives CDR1 SGDLS, CDR2 YYNGEE. The junction had 5 bases not matched to a gene; V was cut back by 3 bases and J by 4 bases. The CDR3 covers 14 residues. CDR3 region: CASSAARGGETQYF. CDR3 DNA sequence: TGTGCCAGCAGCGCCGCCCGGGGGGGAGAGACCCAGTACTTC.

Many counts were recorded for this clonotype. CDR3 sequence reads: CASRDAADTQYF. The CDR3 region has the DNA TGTGCCAGCAGGGACGCGGCAGATACGCAGTATTTT. The rearrangement uses TRBV6-5 and TRBJ2-3; D call uncertain. The length of the CDR3 is 12 residues. Germline lookup yields CDR1 MNHEY and CDR2 SVGAGI. V was shortened by 6 bases and J by 4 bases, with 8 bases between the two germline ends.

The V gene is TRBV3-1, the J gene TRBJ2-2; a possible D gene is TRBD1 (6 bases). V lost 3 bases and J 6 bases, leaving 8 bases between the germline ends. The CDR3 covers 13 residues. CDR1 and CDR2 (germline): LGHDT, YNNKEL (reference sequence). CDR3 amino acids: CASSQWGPGELFF. In DNA, the CDR3 is TGTGCCAGCAGCCAGTGGGGGCCCGGGGAGCTGTTTTTT.

The V call is TRBV10-3, the J call TRBJ2-7; D may be TRBD1 (5 bases). Trimming removed 3 bases at V and 2 bases at J, with 11 bases between. The CDR3 totals 14 residues. Per the germline V gene, CDR1 is ENHRY and CDR2 is SYGVKD. This CDR3 reads CAISETGHTYEQYF. CDR3 bases: TGTGCCATCAGTGAAACTGGACACACCTACGAGCAGTACTTC.

The sample holds many counts of this clonotype. The gene calls are TRBV12-3 or TRBV12-4 and TRBJ1-2, with D perhaps matching TRBD1 (6 bases). V was trimmed by 6 bases and J by 2 bases, leaving 10 bases between them. The CDR3 contains 13 residues. The CDR3 DNA reads as TGTGCCAGCAGCCCCACAGGGAACTATGGCTACACCTTC. It encodes CASSPTGNYGYTF.

This clonotype appeared a few times. The chain uses TRBV18 and TRBJ2-2; D is possibly TRBD1 (6 bases). Deletions cut 0 bases from V and 4 bases from J, with 12 bases between. This CDR3 has 16 residues. Per the germline V gene, CDR1 is KGHSH and CDR2 is LQKENI. The CDR3 DNA is TGTGCCAGCTCACCACCGTCGGTCAGGGGCACCGGGGAGCTGTTTTTT. Protein sequence: CASSPPSVRGTGELFF.

This clonotype was detected ten times or more. V and J are TRBV30 and TRBJ2-4, with no clear D. Trimming cost V 1 base and J 1 base, with 20 bases left between them. The CDR3 extends over 18 amino acids. Germline CDR1 is GTSNPN and CDR2 is SVGIG (reference sequence). The CDR3 is CAWSASPSNPEAKNIQYF. CDR3 nucleotides: TGTGCCTGGAGTGCCTCCCCATCGAATCCCGAGGCCAAAAACATTCAGTACTTC.

This clonotype has just a few counts. This sequence joins TRBV7-9 and TRBJ1-6; TRBD1 might be the D (5 bases). Trimming removed 0 bases from V and 10 bases from J, with 13 bases in between. Per the germline V gene, CDR1 is SEHNR and CDR2 is FQNEAQ (reference sequence). CDR3 size: 15 residues. The CDR3 DNA follows: TGTGCCAGCAGCTTAGCTGGGCGGGACCTCTCACCCCTCCACTTT. Translated, it gives CASSLAGRDLSPLHF.

On this clonotype: The junction departs from germline at one end; a sequencing error may be responsible. The genes are TRBV14 and TRBJ1-2; 8 nucleotides align to TRBD1. Germline V gene lookup returns CDR1 SGHDN and CDR2 FVKESK. CDR3 length: 14 amino acids. CDR3: CASSLQQGAGGYTF. The DNA for the CDR3 is TGTGCCAGCAGCTTACAGCAGGGGGCAGGAGGCTACACATTC.

The chain has TRBV18 and TRBJ1-5; D ambiguous. The length of the CDR3 is 15 residues. Looked up from germline, CDR1 is KGHSH and CDR2 is LQKENI. V was trimmed by 3 bases and J by 3 bases, leaving 12 bases between them. CDR3: CASSPATKNNQPQHF. DNA for the CDR3: TGTGCCAGCTCACCGGCGACCAAGAACAATCAGCCCCAGCATTTT.

This clonotype came up many times. V usage is TRBV4-3 and J usage is TRBJ1-5, with unresolved D. In germline, CDR1 is LGHNA, CDR2 YSLEER. The ends were cut back, 0 bases at V and 0 bases at J, with 6 bases in the middle. The CDR3 is 15 amino acids. CDR3 sequence reads: CASSQDAASNQPQHF. In DNA, the CDR3 is TGCGCCAGCAGCCAAGATGCGGCTAGCAATCAGCCCCAGCATTTT.

J is TRBJ1-1 and V is TRBV10-3; D may be TRBD1 (5 bases). V was trimmed by 4 bases and J by 4 bases, leaving 13 bases between them. Germline lookup yields CDR1 ENHRY and CDR2 SYGVKD. The CDR3 spans 14 residues. CDR3 nucleotide sequence: TGTGCCATCAGTGGTGGGGGTGACGGCACTGAAGCTTTCTTT. It codes for CAISGGGDGTEAFF.